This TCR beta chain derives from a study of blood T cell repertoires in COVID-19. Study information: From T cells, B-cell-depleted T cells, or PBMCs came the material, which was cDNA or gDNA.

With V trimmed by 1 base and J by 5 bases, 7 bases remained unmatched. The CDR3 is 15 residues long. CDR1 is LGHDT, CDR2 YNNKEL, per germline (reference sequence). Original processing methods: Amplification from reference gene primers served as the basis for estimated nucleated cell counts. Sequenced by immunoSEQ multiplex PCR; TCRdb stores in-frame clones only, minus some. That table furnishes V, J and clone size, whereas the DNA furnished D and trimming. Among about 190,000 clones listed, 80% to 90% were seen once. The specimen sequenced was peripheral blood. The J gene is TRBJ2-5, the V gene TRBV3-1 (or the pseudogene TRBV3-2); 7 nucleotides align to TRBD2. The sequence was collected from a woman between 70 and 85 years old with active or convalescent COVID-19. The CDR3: CASSQGSSGGETQYF. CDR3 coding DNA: TGTGCCAGCAGCCAAGGATCGTCCGGGGGGGAGACCCAGTACTTC.